Listed here is a single T cell receptor (beta chain). The antigen is unknown. V was pared by 3 bases and J by 0 bases, with 10 bases of the junction left unmatched. The CDR3 covers 19 residues. One entry per CDR3 protein results from TCRdb running MiXCR on the reads. Among about 62,000 distinct CDR3 sequences listed, roughly two thirds were seen once. The data were obtained in a study of type 1 regulatory T cells. Overall study context: T-allo10 is an in vitro-generated, Tr1-enriched CD4 T cell product specific for alloantigen.

Study findings and constraints: Type 1 regulatory T cells had a more restricted TCR repertoire than non-type 1 regulatory T cells.

This clonotype originated in a human donor in good health. The chain has TRBV12-3 or TRBV12-4 and TRBJ2-1; TRBD2 matches 11 bases. What was sequenced was cultured non-Tr1 T cells, either the whole culture or a sorted T cell fraction (not recorded which). The CDR3 nucleotides are TGTGCCAGCAGTTTTACCGGGACTAGCGGCCTCAGCTCCTACAATGAGCAGTTCTTC. Translated: CASSFTGTSGLSSYNEQFF.